What follows is one T cell receptor (beta chain) and its context. Its specificity is unknown. TCRdb redid the calling of the 5' RACE reads with MiXCR, one entry per CDR3 protein. The sample lists 85,000 to 90,000 distinct CDR3 sequences; approximately 30% were seen once. The CDR3 has 13 residues. Germline V lookup: CDR1 MDHEN, CDR2 SYDVKM. V lost 11 bases, J lost 2 bases, and 10 bases lay in between. This specimen belongs to a study of CD8 T cells in ankylosing spondylitis. Broader study findings: The study identified a TCR beta motif of several highly homologous variants that appeared characteristic of ankylosing spondylitis blood.

This chain uses TRBV28 with TRBJ2-6; D call uncertain. This sequence originates from a male donor with ankylosing spondylitis or in good health (not recorded which). Source material: blood, either unsorted or a sorted T cell fraction (not recorded which). Written as DNA, the CDR3 is TGTGCCCCCCTCGAAGCTGGGGCCAACGTCCTGACTTTC. Translation gives CAPLEAGANVLTF.